The 5 T cell receptor beta chains in this list originate from one sample, sequenced in a study of T-cell reconstitution after alpha-beta-depleted transplantation in children. As it was prepared, the TCRbeta library received unique molecular identifiers. TCRdb analysed the PCR reads with MiXCR anew, one entry per CDR3 protein. The repertoire has approximately 590,000 distinct CDR3 sequences, over 9.5% of them found once; the top ten carry approximately 4.1%. The sample in question was PBMCs from the stem cell graft donor, obtained from the stem cell graft. All receptors come from a human donor who donated a stem cell graft to a child with acute myeloid leukemia.

This clonotype was seen many times. The CDR3 DNA is TGTGCCAGCAGCCCACTCCGAGCTTTCTTT. Translated, it gives CASSPLRAFF. The V gene is TRBV7-9, the J gene TRBJ1-1; D gene uncertain. Germline CDR1 and CDR2: SEHNR and FQNEAQ (reference sequence). V was shortened by 5 bases and J by 10 bases, with 8 bases between the two germline ends. The CDR3 sequence is 10 residues long.

Many counts were recorded for this clonotype. The chain combines TRBV12-3 or TRBV12-4 with TRBJ1-1; 9 bases align to TRBD1. This CDR3 comprises 15 residues. Germline trimming cut 4 bases from V and 1 base from J; bases unmatched to any gene: 4. CDR3 sequence (DNA): TGTGCCAGCAGTTCTGGGACAGGGCCGAACACTGAAGCTTTCTTT. Encoded protein: CASSSGTGPNTEAFF.

This clonotype was picked up one time. The rearrangement joins TRBV19 to TRBJ2-7, with TRBD1 matching 11 bases. Germline CDR1 LNHDA, CDR2 SQIVND (reference sequence). Trimming took 4 bases from V and 2 from J; bases not matched to a gene: 4. This CDR3 comprises 15 residues. Written as DNA, the CDR3 is TGTGCCAGTAGTACTAAGGACAGGGGGCCCTACGAGCAGTACTTC. This gives the protein CASSTKDRGPYEQYF.

This clonotype has at least ten counts. The chain uses TRBV20-1 and TRBJ2-1, with 9 bases matching TRBD2. The CDR3 is 14 residues long. Germline values: CDR1 DFQATT, CDR2 SNEGSKA (reference sequence). With V trimmed by 2 bases and J by 8 bases, 7 bases remained unmatched. The CDR3 DNA reads TGCAGTGCTAGAATTAGCGGGAGAAGGGATGAGCAGTTCTTC. Protein sequence: CSARISGRRDEQFF.

This chain connects TRBV19 to TRBJ2-2; either TRBD1 or TRBD2 may fit D (6 bases each). The V gene's germline CDR1 is LNHDA and CDR2 SQIVND (reference sequence). The V end lost 10 bases, the J end lost 4 bases, and 13 bases lay between the germline ends. This CDR3 spans 13 amino acids. In DNA form, the CDR3 reads TGTGCCATTAAGGGGGACTTCACCGGGGAGCTGTTTTTT. It specifies CAIKGDFTGELFF.